This record looks at one TCR beta chain sequence and its context. What it recognizes is unknown. This entry belongs to a study of T cell responses to AZD1222 COVID-19 vaccine. Study overall: Second-dose intervals of approximately 4 or approximately 12 weeks were pooled. Whole-study findings and limits: Increases in Spike-specific TCR breadth and depth were seen after two AZD1222 doses.

Method: immunoSEQ multiplex PCR; TCRdb's copy keeps in-frame clones and lacks some. The table has around 89,000 clones, about nine tenths seen once. The sample consisted of peripheral blood, taken on day 0 of AZD1222 vaccination. The receptor was derived from an adult in good health.

In DNA form, the CDR3 reads TGTGCCAGCAGCCAAGATTTAATGGCGGGAGGGGGCCTTGAGCAGTTCTTC. Translated, it gives CASSQDLMAGGGLEQFF. This chain connects TRBV14 to TRBJ2-1; 9 bases line up with TRBD2. Germline V lookup: CDR1 SGHDN, CDR2 FVKESK. With V trimmed by 0 bases and J by 9 bases, 12 bases remained unmatched. CDR3 length: 17 amino acids.